These 16 T cell receptor beta chains share one sample of origin, sequenced in a study of blood T cell repertoires in COVID-19. Assay used: immunoSEQ multiplex PCR; TCRdb lists only in-frame clones, some missing. Among approximately 94,000 clones, 88% were seen once, and the ten largest hold 4.5% to 6.5%. The sample was peripheral blood. These receptors were collected from a human donor in a cohort sampled during active COVID-19.

V gene TRBV28 combines with J gene TRBJ2-2; 7 positions agree with TRBD1. The CDR3 has 15 residues. CDR1 MDHEN and CDR2 SYDVKM come from the germline V gene. Trimming removed 7 bases from V and 8 bases from J; junction bases left unmatched: 13. The CDR3 protein is CASMGQSSRPGELFF. CDR3 coding DNA: TGTGCCAGCATGGGACAGAGCTCTCGGCCGGGGGAGCTGTTTTTT. The entire variable domain, with the rest obtained from reference TRBV28 and TRBJ2-2, is as follows: DVKVTQSSRYLVKRTGEKVFLECVQDMDHENMFWYRQDPGLGLRLIYFSYDVKMKEKGDIPEGYSVSREKKERFSLILESASTNQTSMYLCASMGQSSRPGELFFGEGSRLTVL.

This clone was detected once. This chain links TRBV6-6 with TRBJ1-4; TRBD1 agrees at 11 bases. CDR3 length equals 20 residues. Trimming cost V 6 bases and J 8 bases; bases outside gene matches: 23. The V gene's germline CDR1 is MNHNY and CDR2 SVGAGI (reference sequence). The CDR3 protein is CASSKRIIQAGTGGQEKLFF. The CDR3 DNA reads as TGTGCCAGCAGCAAGCGTATTATACAAGCGGGGACAGGGGGTCAAGAAAAACTGTTTTTT.

This clone came up a few times. J is TRBJ2-2 and V is TRBV7-8; TRBD1 matches at 8 bases. CDR1 is SGHVS and CDR2 is FQNEAQ in the germline V gene. The CDR3 is made up of 20 amino acids. V lost 5 bases to trimming and J lost 2 bases; unmatched junction nucleotides: 19. The CDR3 reads CASSDSLGRGRPVNTGELFF. The CDR3 coding sequence is TGTGCCAGCAGCGATTCACTCGGCAGGGGGCGACCCGTTAACACCGGGGAGCTGTTTTTT.

The chain joins TRBV5-1 to TRBJ2-3, with 10 bases fitting TRBD2. The CDR3 contains 18 residues. Germline values: CDR1 SGHRS, CDR2 YFSETQ. V was clipped by 0 bases and J by 0 bases; unmatched bases: 7. CDR3 coding DNA: TGCGCCAGCAGCTTGGGAGCGGGAGGGCGAAGGAGCACAGATACGCAGTATTTT. Translation: CASSLGAGGRRSTDTQYF.

The gene calls are TRBV27 and TRBJ2-1; D perhaps matches TRBD1 (5 bases). This CDR3 comprises 13 residues. Looked up from germline, CDR1 is MNHEY and CDR2 is SMNVEV (reference sequence). The V end was cut by 4 bases, the J end by 6 bases, with 10 bases between. The CDR3 here is CASSSPRGNEQFF. CDR3 nucleotide sequence: TGTGCCAGCAGTTCCCCTAGGGGCAATGAGCAGTTCTTC.

The chain joins TRBV6-5 to TRBJ1-1; D gene ambiguous. The CDR3 is made up of 13 amino acids. Between the trimmed V and J ends, which lost 7 bases and 1 base, there was a span of 10 bases. Germline CDR1 and CDR2: MNHEY and SVGAGI. This CDR3 reads CASKWRRNTEAFF. The CDR3 DNA reads as TGTGCCAGCAAATGGAGGAGGAACACTGAAGCTTTCTTT.

The CDR3 reads CASSQGGSSGVYGYTF. DNA for the CDR3: TGCGCCAGCAGCCAAGGCGGGTCCTCAGGGGTGTATGGCTACACCTTC. This chain connects TRBV4-1 to TRBJ1-2; D possibly corresponds to TRBD1 (6 bases). Germline CDR1 is MGHRA and CDR2 is YSYEKL. The CDR3 spans 16 residues. V lost 1 base and J 5 bases, leaving 17 bases between the germline ends.

The chain uses TRBV7-2 and TRBJ2-5; D is ambiguous. The V gene's germline CDR1 is SGHTA and CDR2 FQGNSA. The V end was cut by 3 bases, the J end by 1 base, with 12 bases between. This CDR3 contains 15 residues. CDR3 residues: CASSFDGQVQETQYF. DNA for the CDR3: TGTGCCAGCAGCTTTGATGGGCAGGTCCAAGAGACCCAGTACTTC.

The chain is built from TRBV7-2 and TRBJ2-7; 11 bases are shared with TRBD2. This CDR3 has 14 amino acids. With V trimmed by 6 bases and J by 3 bases, 4 bases remained unmatched. Germline V CDR1 and CDR2: SGHTA, FQGNSA. CDR3 sequence: CASSYTSGSYEQYF. CDR3 nucleotide sequence: TGTGCCAGCAGTTACACTAGCGGGAGCTACGAGCAGTACTTC.

V and J are TRBV9 and TRBJ2-3; maybe TRBD1 (6 bases). CDR3 size: 15 residues. Germline values: CDR1 SGDLS, CDR2 YYNGEE. V lost 2 bases, J lost 6 bases, and 16 bases lay in between. For the CDR3, the DNA is TGTGCCAGCAGCGTGGACGGGACCCAGGGGGATACGCAGTATTTT. This codes for CASSVDGTQGDTQYF.

This chain connects TRBV6-4 to TRBJ2-3; D might be TRBD2 (6 bases). The length of the CDR3 is 15 residues. The ends were cut back, 4 bases at V and 8 bases at J, with 19 bases in the middle. Germline V gene sequence: CDR1 MRHNA, CDR2 SNTAGT. For the CDR3, the DNA is TGTGCCAGCAGTGCAGCGATGAGCGGGTCAGGTACGCAGTATTTT. This sequence encodes CASSAAMSGSGTQYF.

The chain is built from TRBV19 and TRBJ1-1; D possibly corresponds to TRBD1 (6 bases). The V gene's germline CDR1 is LNHDA and CDR2 SQIVND (reference sequence). The CDR3 has 13 amino acids. Trimming took off 6 bases at V and 7 bases at J, with 15 bases between the two ends. The CDR3 nucleotides read TGTGCCAGTAGGAAAGGGACACCCCTTGAAGCTTTCTTT. Protein product: CASRKGTPLEAFF.

This clone was observed many times. J is TRBJ2-2 and V is TRBV6-2 or TRBV6-3, with 7 bases lining up with TRBD2. Germline V CDR1 and CDR2: MNHEY, SVGEGT. The CDR3 has 17 amino acids. V lost 4 bases to trimming and J lost 6 bases; unmatched junction nucleotides: 14. The CDR3 loop is CASSSPWREGRPGELFF. The CDR3 DNA is TGTGCCAGCAGTTCCCCGTGGAGGGAGGGGAGGCCCGGGGAGCTGTTTTTT.

The V gene is TRBV28, the J gene TRBJ2-3; 12 nucleotides match TRBD1. Trimming at V came to 4 bases and at J to 13 bases, leaving 18 bases not matched to a gene. Per germline, CDR1 MDHEN and CDR2 SYDVKM. The CDR3 sequence is 17 residues long. CDR3 loop: CASSSSVEGTGGYFEYF. In DNA, the CDR3 is TGTGCCAGCAGTTCCTCCGTGGAGGGGACAGGGGGCTATTTTGAGTATTTT. Complete variable domain (other parts from reference TRBV28 and TRBJ2-3): DVKVTQSSRYLVKRTGEKVFLECVQDMDHENMFWYRQDPGLGLRLIYFSYDVKMKEKGDIPEGYSVSREKKERFSLILESASTNQTSMYLCASSSSVEGTGGYFEYFGPGTRLTVL.

The chain recombines TRBV11-3 with TRBJ2-1, with 8 bases matching TRBD2. The CDR3 length is 17 residues. The V segment lost 5 bases and the J segment 6 bases; nucleotides outside the gene matches: 15. Germline values: CDR1 SGHNT, CDR2 YENEEA. Here the CDR3 reads CASSLPSTDGRANEQFF. Written as DNA, the CDR3 is TGTGCCAGCAGCCTACCGAGCACAGACGGGAGGGCCAATGAGCAGTTCTTC.

This rearrangement joins TRBV6-5 to TRBJ1-4; a weak D match, TRBD1 (5 bases). CDR3 length: 11 amino acids. Germline-derived CDR1 and CDR2 are MNHEY and SVGAGI. V shed 6 bases and J shed 8 bases, with 7 bases lying between them. CDR3 sequence: CASRGGEKLFF. The CDR3, as DNA: TGTGCCAGCAGGGGGGGGGAAAAACTGTTTTTT.